This entry concerns a single T cell receptor (beta chain). Antigen unknown. It was with 60 Vbeta and 13 Jbeta primers that the PCR ran. As originally analysed: Unique TCR beta chains totaled roughly 80 million in a later count, with around 11 million of them shared. Method: immunoSEQ multiplex PCR; TCRdb's copy keeps in-frame clones and lacks some. For V, J and clone size, that table is used; D and trimming come from the DNA. In total, the table holds around 190,000 clones. V was clipped by 0 bases and J by 5 bases, with 9 bases between them. CDR3 size: 14 residues. Germline loops: CDR1 SGHRS, CDR2 YFSETQ. This record belongs to a study of cytomegalovirus exposure and HLA in healthy donors. Study information: There were some 81 million unique TCRs (from HLA-typed donors) in an early data release.

Whole-study results and caveats: Diagnosis of cytomegalovirus status made by the classifier reportedly showed high specificity and sensitivity. In a later analysis, V- and J-gene trimming of beta chains associated with a DCLRE1C missense variant, replicated independently.

The sequenced sample was PBMCs. The V gene is TRBV5-1, the J gene TRBJ1-5; D remains unclear. The sequence was obtained from a woman under 40 in good health and CMV-seropositive. For the CDR3, the DNA is TGCGCCAGCAGCTTGGCCGGGGTCGATCAGCCCCAGCATTTT. It specifies CASSLAGVDQPQHF.